This T cell receptor (beta chain) was captured by sequencing in a study of blood T cell repertoires in COVID-19. Background on the study: From the United States, Italy and Spain came samples of acute and convalescent COVID-19. PBMCs, B-cell-depleted T cells, or T cells provided the cDNA or gDNA that made up the material.

As originally analysed: Reference gene primer amplification gave nucleated cell count estimates. TCRdb keeps only in-frame clones here, not all; method: immunoSEQ multiplex PCR. That table supplies the V and J calls and clone size; D and trimming were determined from the DNA. In the table there are over 75,000 clones, 70% to 85% of which are singletons. V trimming: 4 bases; J trimming: 6 bases; junction bases outside the gene matches: 5. The CDR3 consists of 15 residues. Per the germline V gene, CDR1 is SGHRS and CDR2 is YFSETQ. The clonotype was recovered from a man aged 65-85 years with acute or convalescent COVID-19. Sequencing was performed on peripheral blood. V gene TRBV5-1 combines with J gene TRBJ2-2; 11 bases match TRBD1. For the CDR3, the DNA is TGCGCCAGCAGCCCAGGACAGGGGGCGGCCGGGGAGCTGTTTTTT. Residues: CASSPGQGAAGELFF.